This T cell receptor (beta chain) is drawn from a study of CD8 T cells in ankylosing spondylitis. Notes on the study in general: Blood of patients with ankylosing spondylitis appeared to be characterized by a TCR beta motif of about eight highly homologous variants. Disease-linked clones were found to be CD8+ and relatively rare in peripheral blood. A number of the motif variants had already been described in reactive arthritis synovial fluid and blood.

Library preparation for TCR beta used quantitative 5'-RACE with molecular barcodes. TCRdb analysed the 5' RACE reads with MiXCR anew, one entry per CDR3 protein. The table has 750,000 to 850,000 distinct CDR3 sequences, about 10% seen once. This clonotype came up many times. The antigen remains unidentified. CDR1 is SQVTM, CDR2 ANQGSEA, per germline. Trimming removed 2 bases at V and 2 bases at J, with 7 bases between. CDR3 length: 13 residues. The sample comprised blood, either unsorted or a sorted T cell fraction (not recorded which). The chain carries TRBV29-1 and TRBJ2-1; possible D gene TRBD1, 6 bases. This TCR came from a male donor with ankylosing spondylitis. CDR3 sequence: CSVERTAYNEQFF. Written as DNA, the CDR3 is TGCAGCGTTGAAAGGACAGCCTACAATGAGCAGTTCTTC.